The 9 T cell receptor beta chains below come from one sample, sequenced in a study of vaccination and CD4 T cells after COVID-19. An Oncomine TCR Beta short-read assay was used to sequence the DNA from cultured CD4+ T cells. TCRdb re-called the PCR reads with MiXCR, one entry per CDR3 protein. The sample contains about 23,000 distinct CDR3 sequences, roughly 68% of which appear only once. No antigen is known for these receptors. Stated treatment: approximately nine-day PBMC culture with coronavirus spike peptide pools or control peptides (ViraFEST assay). Sequenced material: CD4+ T cells from blood, cultured in vitro, taken after SARS-CoV-2 vaccination. The receptors here all came from a human donor who received a COVID-19 vaccine.

The chain employs TRBV10-3 and TRBJ1-2; 9 bases align to TRBD1. This CDR3 is built from 12 residues. V lost 6 bases to trimming and J lost 8 bases; unmatched junction nucleotides: 4. Germline CDR1 is ENHRY and CDR2 is SYGVKD. CDR3 residues: CAISGQGNGYTF. The CDR3 DNA reads as TGTGCCATCAGCGGACAGGGGAACGGCTACACCTTC.

The rearrangement uses TRBV7-9 and TRBJ2-3; TRBD2 matches 8 bases. Trimming at V came to 4 bases and at J to 2 bases, leaving 20 bases not matched to a gene. CDR1 is SEHNR and CDR2 is FQNEAQ in the germline V gene (reference sequence). The CDR3 covers 20 residues. This CDR3 reads CASSSPGAFHTSGPTDTQYF. The CDR3 bases are TGTGCCAGCAGCTCTCCCGGCGCCTTTCACACTAGCGGCCCCACAGATACGCAGTATTTT.

The rearrangement joins TRBV27 to TRBJ2-7; perhaps TRBD1 as D (6 bases). This CDR3 contains 15 residues. V lost 5 bases and J 7 bases, leaving 21 bases between the germline ends. The germline gives CDR1 MNHEY, CDR2 SMNVEV (reference sequence). The CDR3 protein is CASSPNRQGPGEQYF. The CDR3 DNA reads as TGTGCCAGCAGTCCCAATCGTCAGGGGCCGGGGGAGCAGTACTTC.

Only one count was recorded for this clonotype. The chain joins TRBV6-5 to TRBJ1-3, with 7 nucleotides matching TRBD1. V shed 0 bases, J shed 2 bases, and the junction held 1 base outside the gene matches. From germline, CDR1 is MNHEY and CDR2 SVGAGI. This CDR3 is built from 15 residues. Here the CDR3 DNA reads TGTGCCAGCAGTTACTCAACAGGGGCTGGAAACACCATATATTTT. Translated: CASSYSTGAGNTIYF.

The chain links TRBV7-2 to TRBJ1-5, with a possible D match to TRBD1 (6 bases). This CDR3 has 15 residues. Trimming took 2 bases from V and 2 from J, leaving 10 bases between them. Per germline, CDR1 SGHTA and CDR2 FQGNSA. For the CDR3, the DNA is TGTGCCAGCAGCTTATCCGGGGGCGGCAATCAGCCCCAGCATTTT. It codes for CASSLSGGGNQPQHF. The full variable domain, rest sourced from reference TRBV7-2 and TRBJ1-5, is GAGVSQSPSNKVTEKGKDVELRCDPISGHTALYWYRQSLGQGLEFLIYFQGNSAPDKSGLPSDRFSAERTGGSVSTLTIQRTQQEDSAVYLCASSLSGGGNQPQHFGDGTRLSIL.

This clonotype was recorded a few times. The V and J genes are TRBV21-1 and TRBJ2-7. TRBV21-1 is tagged as a pseudogene. The CDR3 has 12 amino acids. The CDR3 region is CASSKPPYEQYF. The CDR3 DNA reads TGTGCCAGCAGCAAACCCCCCTACGAGCAGTACTTC.

The chain couples TRBV30 to TRBJ1-6; TRBD1 matches 10 bases. Germline V gene data show CDR1 as GTSNPN and CDR2 as SVGIG (reference sequence). The CDR3 is 12 residues long. The ends lost 7 bases at V and 7 bases at J; junction bases unmatched: 1. In DNA form, the CDR3 reads TGTGCCTCGGGACAGGGGAATTCACCCCTCCACTTT. It codes for CASGQGNSPLHF.

CDR3: CASSRGGNTEAFF. CDR3 nucleotides: TGTGCCAGCAGCCGGGGGGGGAACACTGAAGCTTTCTTT. V and J are TRBV27 and TRBJ1-1; TRBD1 is a possible D gene (5 bases). Germline CDR1 MNHEY, CDR2 SMNVEV (reference sequence). The length of the CDR3 is 13 residues. Trimming stripped 6 bases from V and 1 base from J, with 9 bases between.

This rearrangement joins TRBV7-3 to TRBJ2-7; D possibly matches TRBD1 or TRBD2 (6 bases each). The CDR3 covers 12 residues. Germline CDR1 SGHTA, CDR2 FQGTGA. V shed 0 bases and J shed 7 bases, with 7 bases lying between them. The CDR3 sequence: CASSLTGGEQYF. The CDR3 nucleotides are TGTGCCAGCAGCTTAACAGGGGGGGAGCAGTACTTC.